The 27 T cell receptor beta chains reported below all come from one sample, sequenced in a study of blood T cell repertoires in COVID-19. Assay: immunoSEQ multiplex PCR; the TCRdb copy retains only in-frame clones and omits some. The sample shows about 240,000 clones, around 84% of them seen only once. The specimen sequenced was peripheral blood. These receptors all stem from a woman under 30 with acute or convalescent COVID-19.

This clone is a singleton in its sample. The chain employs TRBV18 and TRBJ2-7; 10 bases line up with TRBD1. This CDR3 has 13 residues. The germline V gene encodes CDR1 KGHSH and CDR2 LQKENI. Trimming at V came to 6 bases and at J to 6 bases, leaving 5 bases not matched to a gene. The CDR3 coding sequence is TGTGCCAGCTCCTGGGACAGGGGTGGCGAGCAGTACTTC. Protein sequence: CASSWDRGGEQYF.

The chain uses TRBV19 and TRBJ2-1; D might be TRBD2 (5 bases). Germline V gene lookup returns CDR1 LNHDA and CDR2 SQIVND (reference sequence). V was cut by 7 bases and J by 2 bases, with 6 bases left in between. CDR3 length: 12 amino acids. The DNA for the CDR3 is TGTGCCAGTATCGGGGCCTACAATGAGCAGTTCTTC. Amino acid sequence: CASIGAYNEQFF.

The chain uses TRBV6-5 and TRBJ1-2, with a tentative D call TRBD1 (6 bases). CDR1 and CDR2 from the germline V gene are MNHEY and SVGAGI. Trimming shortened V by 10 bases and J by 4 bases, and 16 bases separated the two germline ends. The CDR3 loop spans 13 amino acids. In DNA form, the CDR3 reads TGTGCCACCTCGGTAGGGGGTGGCTATGGCTACACCTTC. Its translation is CATSVGGGYGYTF.

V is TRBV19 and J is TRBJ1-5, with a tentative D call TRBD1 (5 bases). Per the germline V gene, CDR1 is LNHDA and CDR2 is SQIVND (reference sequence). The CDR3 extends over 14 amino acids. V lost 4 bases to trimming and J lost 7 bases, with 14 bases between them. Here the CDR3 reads CASSNGAGYQPQHF. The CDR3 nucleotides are TGTGCCAGTAGTAATGGGGCAGGATACCAGCCCCAGCATTTT.

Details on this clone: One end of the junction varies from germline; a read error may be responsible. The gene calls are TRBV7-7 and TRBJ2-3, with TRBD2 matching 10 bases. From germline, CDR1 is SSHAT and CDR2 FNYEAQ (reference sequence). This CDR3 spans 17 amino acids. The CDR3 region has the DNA TGTGCTAGCAGCTTAGAGGCTAGCGGGGGCGGCACAGATACGCAGTATTTT. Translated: CASSLEASGGGTDTQYF.

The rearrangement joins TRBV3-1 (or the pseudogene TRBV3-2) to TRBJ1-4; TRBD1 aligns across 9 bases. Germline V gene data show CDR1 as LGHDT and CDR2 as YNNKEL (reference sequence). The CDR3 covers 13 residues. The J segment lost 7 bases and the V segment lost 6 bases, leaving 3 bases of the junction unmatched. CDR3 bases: TGTGCCAGCAGTCTGACAGGGGGTGAAAAACTGTTTTTT. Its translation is CASSLTGGEKLFF.

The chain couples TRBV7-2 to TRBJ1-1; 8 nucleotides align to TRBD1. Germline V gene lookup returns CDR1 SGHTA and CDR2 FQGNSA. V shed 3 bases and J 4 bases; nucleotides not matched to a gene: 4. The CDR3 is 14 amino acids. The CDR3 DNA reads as TGTGCCAGCAGCTTCAGGGGGCTGGGCACTGAAGCTTTCTTT. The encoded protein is CASSFRGLGTEAFF.

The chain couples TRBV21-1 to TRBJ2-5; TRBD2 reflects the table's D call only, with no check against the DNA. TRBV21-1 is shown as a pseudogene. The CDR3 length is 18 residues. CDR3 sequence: CASSKAWLAGRKGETQYF. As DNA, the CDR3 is TGTGCCAGCAGCAAAGCCTGGCTAGCGGGAAGAAAGGGAGAGACCCAGTACTTC.

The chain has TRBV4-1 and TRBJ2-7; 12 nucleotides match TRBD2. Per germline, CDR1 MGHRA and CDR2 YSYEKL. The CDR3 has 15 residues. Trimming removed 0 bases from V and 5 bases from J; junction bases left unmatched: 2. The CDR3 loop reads CASSQDLAGGNEQYF. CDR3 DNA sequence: TGCGCCAGCAGCCAAGATCTAGCGGGAGGGAACGAGCAGTACTTC.

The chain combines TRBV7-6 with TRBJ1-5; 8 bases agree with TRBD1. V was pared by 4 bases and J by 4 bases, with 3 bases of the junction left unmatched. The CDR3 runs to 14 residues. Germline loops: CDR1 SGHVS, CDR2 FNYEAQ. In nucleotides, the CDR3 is TGTGCCAGCAGCTCCCGACAGGGGAATCAGCCCCAGCATTTT. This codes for CASSSRQGNQPQHF.

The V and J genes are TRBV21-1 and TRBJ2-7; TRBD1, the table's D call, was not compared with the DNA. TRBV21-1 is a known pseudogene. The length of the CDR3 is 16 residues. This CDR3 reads CASEGQNPTWSYEQYF. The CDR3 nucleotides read TGTGCCAGCGAAGGACAGAATCCCACTTGGTCCTACGAGCAGTACTTC.

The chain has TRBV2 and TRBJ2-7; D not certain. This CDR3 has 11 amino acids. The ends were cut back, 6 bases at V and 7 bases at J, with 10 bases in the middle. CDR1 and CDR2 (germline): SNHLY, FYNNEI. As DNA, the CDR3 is TGTGCCAGCAGGACTCTTGGAGAGCAGTACTTC. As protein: CASRTLGEQYF. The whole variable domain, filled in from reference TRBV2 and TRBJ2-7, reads EPEVTQTPSHQVTQMGQEVILRCVPISNHLYFYWYRQILGQKVEFLVSFYNNEISEKSEIFDDQFSVERPDGSNFTLKIRSTKLEDSAMYFCASRTLGEQYFGPGTRLTVT.

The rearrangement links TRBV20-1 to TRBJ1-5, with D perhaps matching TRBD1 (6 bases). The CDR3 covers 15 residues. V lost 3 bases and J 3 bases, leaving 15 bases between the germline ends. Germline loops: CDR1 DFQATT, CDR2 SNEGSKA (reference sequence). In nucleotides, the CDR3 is TGCAGTGCTAGTGGAACCCGGGACATCAATCAGCCCCAGCATTTT. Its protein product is CSASGTRDINQPQHF.

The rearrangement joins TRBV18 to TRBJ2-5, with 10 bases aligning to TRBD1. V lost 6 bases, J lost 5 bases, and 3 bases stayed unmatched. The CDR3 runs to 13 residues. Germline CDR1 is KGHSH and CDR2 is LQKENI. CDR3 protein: CASSRQGAETQYF. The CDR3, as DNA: TGTGCCAGCTCTCGACAGGGGGCCGAGACCCAGTACTTC.

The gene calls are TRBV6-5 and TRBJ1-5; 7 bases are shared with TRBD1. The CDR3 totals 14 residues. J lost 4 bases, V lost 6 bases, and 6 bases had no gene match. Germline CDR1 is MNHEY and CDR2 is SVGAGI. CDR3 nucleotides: TGTGCCAGCAGCCCCGAACAGGGGAATCAGCCCCAGCATTTT. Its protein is CASSPEQGNQPQHF.

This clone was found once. The CDR3 DNA reads TGTGCCAGCAGCTTAGATTCCAACTTCGAGCAGTACTTC. It yields the protein CASSLDSNFEQYF. The chain has TRBV7-3 and TRBJ2-7; D is uncertain. Germline CDR1 SGHTA, CDR2 FQGTGA. The CDR3 sequence is 13 residues long. V was pared by 2 bases and J by 6 bases, with 11 bases between.

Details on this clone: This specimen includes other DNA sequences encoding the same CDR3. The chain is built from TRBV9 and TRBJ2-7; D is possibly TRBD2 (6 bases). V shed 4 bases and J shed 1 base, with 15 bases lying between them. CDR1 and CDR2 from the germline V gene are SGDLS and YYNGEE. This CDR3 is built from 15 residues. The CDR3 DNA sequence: TGTGCCAGCAGCCCTGGGACTGGGGGTTCCTACGAGCAGTACTTC. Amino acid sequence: CASSPGTGGSYEQYF.

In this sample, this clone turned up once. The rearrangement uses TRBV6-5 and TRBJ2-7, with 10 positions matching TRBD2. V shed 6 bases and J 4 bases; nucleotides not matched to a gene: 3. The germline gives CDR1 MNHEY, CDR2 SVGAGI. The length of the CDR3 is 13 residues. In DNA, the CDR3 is TGTGCCAGCAGCGAGGGACTAGCGTACGAGCAGTACTTC. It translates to CASSEGLAYEQYF.

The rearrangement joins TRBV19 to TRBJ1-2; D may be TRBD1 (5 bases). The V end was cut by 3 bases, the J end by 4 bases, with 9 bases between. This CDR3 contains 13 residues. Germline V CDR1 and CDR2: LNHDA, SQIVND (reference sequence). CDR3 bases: TGTGCCAGTAGTATCGAGACAGCCTATGGCTACACCTTC. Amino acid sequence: CASSIETAYGYTF.

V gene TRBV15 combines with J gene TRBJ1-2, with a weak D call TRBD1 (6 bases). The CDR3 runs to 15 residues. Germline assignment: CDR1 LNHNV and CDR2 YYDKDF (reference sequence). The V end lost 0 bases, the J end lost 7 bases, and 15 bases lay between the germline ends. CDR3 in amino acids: CATSREGTGLGGYTF. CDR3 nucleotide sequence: TGTGCCACCAGCAGAGAAGGAACAGGGTTGGGTGGCTACACCTTC.

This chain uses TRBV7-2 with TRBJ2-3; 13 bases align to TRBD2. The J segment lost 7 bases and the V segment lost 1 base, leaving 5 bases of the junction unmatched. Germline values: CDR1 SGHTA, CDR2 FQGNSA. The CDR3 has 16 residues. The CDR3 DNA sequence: TGTGCCAGCAGCTTAGGGACTAGCGGGGGAGGGAATACGCAGTATTTT. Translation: CASSLGTSGGGNTQYF. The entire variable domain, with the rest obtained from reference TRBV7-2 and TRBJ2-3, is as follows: GAGVSQSPSNKVTEKGKDVELRCDPISGHTALYWYRQSLGQGLEFLIYFQGNSAPDKSGLPSDRFSAERTGGSVSTLTIQRTQQEDSAVYLCASSLGTSGGGNTQYFGPGTRLTVL.

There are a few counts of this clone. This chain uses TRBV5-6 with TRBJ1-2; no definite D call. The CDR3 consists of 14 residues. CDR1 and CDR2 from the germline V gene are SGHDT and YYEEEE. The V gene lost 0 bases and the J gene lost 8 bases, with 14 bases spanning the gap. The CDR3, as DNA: TGTGCCAGCAGCTTGGATAGGGCGGGAGTAGGCTACACCTTC. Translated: CASSLDRAGVGYTF.

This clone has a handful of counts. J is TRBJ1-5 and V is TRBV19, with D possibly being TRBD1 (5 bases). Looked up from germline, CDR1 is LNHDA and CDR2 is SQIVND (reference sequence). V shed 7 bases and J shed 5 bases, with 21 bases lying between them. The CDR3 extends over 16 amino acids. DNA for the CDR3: TGTGCCAGTATCCAACGGGGGGGTTTTAGGGATCAGCCCCAGCATTTT. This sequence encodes CASIQRGGFRDQPQHF.

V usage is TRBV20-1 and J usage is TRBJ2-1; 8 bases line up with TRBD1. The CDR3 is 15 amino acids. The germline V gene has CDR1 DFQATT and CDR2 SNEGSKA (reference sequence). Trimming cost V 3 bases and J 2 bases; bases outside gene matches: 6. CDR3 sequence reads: CSASNPGGPYNEQFF. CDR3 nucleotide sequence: TGCAGTGCTAGTAACCCAGGGGGCCCCTACAATGAGCAGTTCTTC.

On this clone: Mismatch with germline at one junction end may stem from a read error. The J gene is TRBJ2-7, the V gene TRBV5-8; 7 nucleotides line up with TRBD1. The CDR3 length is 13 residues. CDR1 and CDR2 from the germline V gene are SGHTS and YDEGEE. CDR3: CASSYATGTVWHF. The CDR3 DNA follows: TGTGCCAGCAGCTATGCTACAGGGACAGTATGGCACTTC.

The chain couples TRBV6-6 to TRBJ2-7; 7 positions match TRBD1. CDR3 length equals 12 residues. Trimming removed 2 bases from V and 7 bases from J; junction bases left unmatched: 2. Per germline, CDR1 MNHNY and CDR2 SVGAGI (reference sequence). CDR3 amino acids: CASSYADREQYF. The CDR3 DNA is TGTGCCAGCAGTTACGCGGACAGGGAGCAGTACTTC.

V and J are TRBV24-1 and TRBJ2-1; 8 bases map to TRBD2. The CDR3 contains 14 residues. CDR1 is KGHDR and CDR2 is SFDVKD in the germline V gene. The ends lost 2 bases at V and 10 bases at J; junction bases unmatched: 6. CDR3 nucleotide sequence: TGTGCCACCAGTGATTCCCTGACTAGCGCAGAGCAGTTCTTC. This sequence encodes CATSDSLTSAEQFF.